This T cell receptor (beta chain) was identified in a study of cytomegalovirus exposure and HLA in healthy donors. Study-level background: T cells numbering about 180 million yielded 95 million to 140 million unique TCR beta sequences in an earlier analysis.

For this clone: Its cognate antigen is unknown.

Whole-study results and caveats: In a later analysis, more than 15,000 TCR beta sequences were associated with HLA alleles at 0.05 false discovery rate. Later analysis indicated greater clonal expansion among HLA-associated TCR beta chains than among equally common other chains. A later analysis reportedly found that, within productive TCRs, an Asian-associated ancestry cluster had fewer N-insertions than the mean observed across the approximately 700 donors.

PCR was performed using 60 Vbeta and 13 Jbeta primers. Generated by immunoSEQ multiplex PCR, the TCRdb table keeps only in-frame clones and is missing some. The sample carries 150,000 to 200,000 clones, around 80% recorded once. Germline CDR1 and CDR2: MNHEY and SMNVEV (reference sequence). J lost 3 bases, V lost 6 bases, and 14 bases had no gene match. The CDR3 consists of 17 residues. Specimen: PBMCs. V usage is TRBV27 and J usage is TRBJ2-3; 8 nucleotides align to TRBD2. The origin of this receptor is a woman in her fifties or sixties in good health and CMV-seropositive. CDR3 protein: CASSSGTERGITDTQYF. Written as DNA, the CDR3 is TGTGCCAGCAGCTCTGGGACCGAGCGGGGGATAACAGATACGCAGTATTTT.